This TCR beta chain was obtained from a study of T cell responses to AZD1222 COVID-19 vaccine. Study summary: Second-dose timings of about 4 or about 12 weeks were pooled.

The V and J ends lost 6 bases and 8 bases respectively, with 14 bases between them. Germline V gene sequence: CDR1 MNHEY, CDR2 SVGAGI. CDR3 length equals 13 residues. Measured with immunoSEQ multiplex PCR; TCRdb has only the in-frame clones, and not every one. The profile shows some 130,000 clones, about 90% of them singletons. This sequence joins TRBV6-5 and TRBJ2-1; the D gene is possibly TRBD2 (5 bases). The sequence was obtained from an adult in good health. Here the sequenced sample was peripheral blood, taken on day 0 of AZD1222 vaccination. The CDR3 nucleotides read TGTGCCAGCAGACTAGACCCCGGGGATGAGCAGTTCTTC. The encoded protein is CASRLDPGDEQFF.